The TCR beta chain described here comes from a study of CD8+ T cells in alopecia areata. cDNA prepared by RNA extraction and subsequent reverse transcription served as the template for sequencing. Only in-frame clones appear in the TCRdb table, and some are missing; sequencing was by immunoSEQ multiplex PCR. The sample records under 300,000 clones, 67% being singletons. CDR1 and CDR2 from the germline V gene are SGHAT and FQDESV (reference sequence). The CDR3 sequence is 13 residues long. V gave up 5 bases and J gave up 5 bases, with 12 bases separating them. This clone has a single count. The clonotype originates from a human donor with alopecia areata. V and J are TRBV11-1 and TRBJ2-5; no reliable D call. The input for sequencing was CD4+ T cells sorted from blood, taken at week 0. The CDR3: CASSTLDGETQYF. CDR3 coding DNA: TGTGCCAGCAGCACCTTGGACGGGGAGACCCAGTACTTC.